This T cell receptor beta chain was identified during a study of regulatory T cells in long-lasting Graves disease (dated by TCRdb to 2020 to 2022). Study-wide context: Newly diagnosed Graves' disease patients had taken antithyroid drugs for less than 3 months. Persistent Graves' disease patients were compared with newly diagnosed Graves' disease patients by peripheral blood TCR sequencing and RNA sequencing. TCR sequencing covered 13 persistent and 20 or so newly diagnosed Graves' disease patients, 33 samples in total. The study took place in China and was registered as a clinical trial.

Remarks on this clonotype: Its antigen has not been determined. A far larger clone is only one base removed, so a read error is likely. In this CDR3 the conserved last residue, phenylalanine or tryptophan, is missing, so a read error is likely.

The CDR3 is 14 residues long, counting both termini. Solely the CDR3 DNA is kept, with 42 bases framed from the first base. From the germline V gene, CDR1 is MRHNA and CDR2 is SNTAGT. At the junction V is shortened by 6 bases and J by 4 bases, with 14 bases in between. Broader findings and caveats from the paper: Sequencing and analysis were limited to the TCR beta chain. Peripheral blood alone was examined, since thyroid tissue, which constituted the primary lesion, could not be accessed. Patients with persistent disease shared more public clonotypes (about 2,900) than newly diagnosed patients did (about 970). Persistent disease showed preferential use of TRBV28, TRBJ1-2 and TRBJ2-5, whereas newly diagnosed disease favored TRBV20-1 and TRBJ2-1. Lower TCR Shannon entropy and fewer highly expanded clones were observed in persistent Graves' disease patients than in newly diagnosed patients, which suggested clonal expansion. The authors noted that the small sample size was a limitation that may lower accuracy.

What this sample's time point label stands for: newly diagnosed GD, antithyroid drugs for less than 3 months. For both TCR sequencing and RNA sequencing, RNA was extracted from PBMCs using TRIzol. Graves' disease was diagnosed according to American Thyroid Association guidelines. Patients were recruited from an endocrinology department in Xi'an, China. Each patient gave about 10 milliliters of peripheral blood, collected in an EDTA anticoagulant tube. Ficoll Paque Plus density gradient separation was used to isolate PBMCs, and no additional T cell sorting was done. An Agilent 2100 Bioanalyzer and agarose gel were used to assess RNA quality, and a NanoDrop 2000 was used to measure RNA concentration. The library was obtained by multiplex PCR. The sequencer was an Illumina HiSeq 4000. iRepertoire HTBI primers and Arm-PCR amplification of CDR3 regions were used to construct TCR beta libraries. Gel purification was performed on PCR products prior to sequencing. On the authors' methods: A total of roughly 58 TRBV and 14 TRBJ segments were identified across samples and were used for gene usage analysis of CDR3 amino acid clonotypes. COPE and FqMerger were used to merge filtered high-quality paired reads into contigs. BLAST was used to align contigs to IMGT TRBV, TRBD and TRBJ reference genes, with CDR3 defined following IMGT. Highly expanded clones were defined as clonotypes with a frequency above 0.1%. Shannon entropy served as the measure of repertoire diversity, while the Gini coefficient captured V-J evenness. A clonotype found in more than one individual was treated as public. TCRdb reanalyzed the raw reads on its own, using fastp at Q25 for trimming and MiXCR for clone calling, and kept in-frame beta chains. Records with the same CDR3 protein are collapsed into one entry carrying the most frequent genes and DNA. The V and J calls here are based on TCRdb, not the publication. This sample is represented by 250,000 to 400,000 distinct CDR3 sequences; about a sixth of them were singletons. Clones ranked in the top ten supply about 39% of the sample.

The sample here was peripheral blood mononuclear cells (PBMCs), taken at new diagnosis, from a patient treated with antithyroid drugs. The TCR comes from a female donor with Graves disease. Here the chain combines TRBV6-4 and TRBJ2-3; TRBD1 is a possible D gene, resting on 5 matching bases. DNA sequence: TGTGCCAGCAGCTTAGAAGGGGCGGCAGATACGCAGTATTCT. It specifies CASSLEGAADTQYS.